This T cell receptor (beta chain) derives from a study of untreated major depressive disorder. Each depressed patient was pairwise matched to a non-depressed control for sex, age, current smoking status and body mass index. Every participant had European ancestry. No current or lifetime mood disorder and depressive symptom score of 5 or less defined controls. Enrichment usually gave about 95% pure CD4+ T cells. The repertoire was sequenced with immunoSEQ multiplex PCR; TCRdb's copy has only in-frame clones and lacks some. The sample shows just over 20,000 clones, about 87% of them seen only once. Trimming shortened V by 1 base and J by 3 bases, and 10 bases separated the two germline ends. Germline V CDR1 and CDR2: SGHRS, YFSETQ. The CDR3 sequence is 14 residues long.

The TCR sequence derives from a woman aged 30 to 39 in good health. V usage is TRBV5-1 and J usage is TRBJ1-1, with D perhaps matching TRBD1 (6 bases). Input material: CD4+ T cells from PBMCs. This CDR3 reads CASSLQGRDTEAFF. DNA of the CDR3: TGCGCCAGCAGCTTGCAGGGGAGGGACACTGAAGCTTTCTTT. Drawing the rest from reference TRBV5-1 and TRBJ1-1, the complete variable domain is KAGVTQTPRYLIKTRGQQVTLSCSPISGHRSVSWYQQTPGQGLQFLFEYFSETQRNKGNFPGRFSGRQFSNSRSEMNVSTLELGDSALYLCASSLQGRDTEAFFGQGTRLTVV.